Below are 18 T cell receptor beta chains sequenced from a single sample in a study of identical twins. MiXCR, run by TCRdb on the 5' RACE reads, gives a single entry per CDR3 protein. The table has approximately 600,000 distinct CDR3 sequences, approximately 9.6% seen once. These data are also associated with another study on yellow fever vaccine responses in identical twins.

Sequenced sample: PBMCs. All receptors derive from a woman between 18 and 29 years old in good health.

Ten or more counts support this clonotype. The V call is TRBV7-4, the J call TRBJ2-1; 12 positions agree with TRBD2. The junction had 1 base not matched to a gene; V was cut back by 1 base and J by 0 bases. The CDR3 extends over 17 amino acids. Germline-derived CDR1 and CDR2 are SGHVT and SQSDAQ. The CDR3 spells CASSLGTSGTSYNEQFF. DNA for the CDR3: TGTGCCAGCAGCTTAGGGACTAGCGGGACCTCCTACAATGAGCAGTTCTTC.

This clonotype was observed many times. V is TRBV7-9 and J is TRBJ1-1, with 7 bases lining up with TRBD1. Germline assignment: CDR1 SEHNR and CDR2 FQNEAQ (reference sequence). Trimming took 5 bases from V and 1 from J; bases not matched to a gene: 4. This CDR3 region has 14 residues. CDR3 sequence reads: CASSQRTGNTEAFF. The CDR3 nucleotides read TGTGCCAGCAGCCAGCGGACAGGGAACACTGAAGCTTTCTTT.

This clonotype has only a few counts. The chain carries TRBV9 and TRBJ1-2, with 9 bases fitting TRBD1. The germline V gene encodes CDR1 SGDLS and CDR2 YYNGEE. The junction had 15 bases not matched to a gene; V was cut back by 4 bases and J by 8 bases. The CDR3 covers 16 residues. The CDR3 bases are TGTGCCAGCAGCTCTCCCGGGACAGGGACCTTTGCGGGCTACACCTTC. Its translation is CASSSPGTGTFAGYTF. The variable domain in full, with the rest retrieved from reference TRBV9 and TRBJ1-2, is DSGVTQTPKHLITATGQRVTLRCSPRSGDLSVYWYQQSLDQGLQFLIQYYNGEERAKGNILERFSAQQFPDLHSELNLSSLELGDSALYFCASSSPGTGTFAGYTFGSGTRLTVV.

This clonotype was counted a few times. The rearrangement links TRBV6-2 or TRBV6-3 to TRBJ2-3, with D possibly TRBD2 on 5 matching bases. The CDR3 covers 13 residues. The ends were cut back, 5 bases at V and 4 bases at J, with 10 bases in the middle. CDR1 MNHEY and CDR2 SVGEGT come from the germline V gene. The DNA for the CDR3 is TGTGCCAGCAGTCAACTAGTTCCAGATACGCAGTATTTT. Amino acids: CASSQLVPDTQYF.

This clonotype was counted ten times or more. The chain links TRBV10-3 to TRBJ1-5, with 8 positions matching TRBD1. Germline CDR1 ENHRY, CDR2 SYGVKD. The trim removed 10 bases at V and 0 bases at J, leaving 2 bases unmatched. The CDR3 is 13 amino acids. The DNA for the CDR3 is TGTGCCACGGGACAGGTTAGCAATCAGCCCCAGCATTTT. The encoded protein is CATGQVSNQPQHF.

This clonotype occurred a few times. This chain connects TRBV6-1 to TRBJ2-2, with TRBD1 matching over 8 bases. The ends lost 9 bases at V and 2 bases at J; junction bases unmatched: 8. The CDR3 contains 15 residues. Germline V gene sequence: CDR1 MNHNS, CDR2 SASEGT. The CDR3 reads CASNSGQGNTGELFF. Here the CDR3 DNA reads TGTGCCAGTAATTCCGGACAGGGAAACACCGGGGAGCTGTTTTTT.

V and J are TRBV7-2 and TRBJ2-7, with a possible D match to TRBD2 (6 bases). Between the trimmed V and J ends, which lost 5 bases and 3 bases, there was a span of 17 bases. This CDR3 contains 15 residues. CDR1 SGHTA and CDR2 FQGNSA come from the germline V gene. The CDR3 here is CASSPGIAEYYEQYF. The CDR3 region has the DNA TGTGCCAGCAGCCCCGGAATAGCGGAATACTACGAGCAGTACTTC.

This chain connects TRBV18 to TRBJ2-7; a possible D gene is TRBD2 (6 bases). Trimming shortened V by 2 bases and J by 6 bases, and 17 bases separated the two germline ends. Germline V CDR1 and CDR2: KGHSH, LQKENI. This CDR3 is 15 amino acids long. The CDR3 bases are TGTGCCAGCTCACCAATGACCTTCTCCGGGGGCGAGCAGTACTTC. It yields the protein CASSPMTFSGGEQYF. The full variable domain, in which reference TRBV18 and TRBJ2-7 provide the parts outside the CDR3, is NAGVMQNPRHLVRRRGQEARLRCSPMKGHSHVYWYRQLPEEGLKFMVYLQKENIIDESGMPKERFSAEFPKEGPSILRIQQVVRGDSAAYFCASSPMTFSGGEQYFGPGTRLTVT.

This clonotype was seen ten or more times. This rearrangement joins TRBV20-1 to TRBJ2-7; D call uncertain. Germline CDR1 reads DFQATT; CDR2 reads SNEGSKA (reference sequence). V lost 3 bases and J lost 0, with 9 bases in between. The CDR3 runs 13 residues. The CDR3 DNA follows: TGCAGTGCTAGGGCACGATACTCCTACGAGCAGTACTTC. Its translation: CSARARYSYEQYF.

This clonotype was counted ten times or more. The chain links TRBV7-9 to TRBJ2-1; unclear D gene. The CDR3 sequence is 13 residues long. The germline gives CDR1 SEHNR, CDR2 FQNEAQ (reference sequence). Trimming took 11 bases from V and 3 from J, leaving 14 bases between them. The CDR3 here is CAGRVGNYNEQFF. The CDR3, as DNA: TGTGCCGGCCGAGTGGGGAACTACAATGAGCAGTTCTTC. Using reference TRBV7-9 and TRBJ2-1 for the parts outside the CDR3, the full variable domain is DTGVSQNPRHKITKRGQNVTFRCDPISEHNRLYWYRQTLGQGPEFLTYFQNEAQLEKSRLLSDRFSAERPKGSFSTLEIQRTEQGDSAMYLCAGRVGNYNEQFFGPGTRLTVL.

This clonotype appeared many times. The chain is built from TRBV11-2 and TRBJ2-1, with a tentative D call TRBD1 (5 bases). The CDR3 spans 16 residues. V lost 7 bases and J 2 bases, leaving 18 bases between the germline ends. The germline CDR1 and CDR2 sequences are SGHAT and FQNNGV. Here the CDR3 DNA reads TGTGCCAGCACCAGGGCGCCGCTAGACGCCTACAATGAGCAGTTCTTC. Protein product: CASTRAPLDAYNEQFF.

Only a few counts were recorded for this clonotype. The rearrangement joins TRBV23-1 to TRBJ1-6, with no clear D. TRBV23-1 is an ORF for which the function is uncertain. The CDR3 length is 16 residues. Between the trimmed V and J ends, which lost 2 bases and 8 bases, there was a span of 16 bases. CDR3 sequence reads: CASSQIGPRYHSPLHF. The CDR3 DNA sequence: TGCGCCAGCAGTCAAATTGGCCCGCGGTATCATTCACCCCTCCACTTT.

This clonotype has a count of ten or more. The chain links TRBV5-5 to TRBJ2-2; no clear D. The germline gives CDR1 SGHKS, CDR2 YYEKEE (reference sequence). CDR3 length: 13 amino acids. Trimming took 2 bases from V and 5 from J, leaving 7 bases between them. The CDR3 spells CASSFKGTGELFF. CDR3 nucleotide sequence: TGTGCCAGCAGCTTCAAGGGTACCGGGGAGCTGTTTTTT.

This clonotype was detected ten times or more. The rearrangement links TRBV12-3 or TRBV12-4 to TRBJ2-6, with D uncertain. V was pared by 1 base and J by 1 base, with 20 bases between. The CDR3 contains 20 residues. The CDR3 nucleotides read TGTGCCAGCAGTTTAGGACGGAAAACTCCCTCAAGATCTGGGGCCAACGTCCTGACTTTC. It codes for CASSLGRKTPSRSGANVLTF.

This clonotype was recorded at least ten times. The chain uses TRBV12-5 and TRBJ2-5; tentative D call: TRBD2 (5 bases). V was cut by 1 base and J by 1 base, with 7 bases left in between. The CDR3 contains 14 residues. Germline V gives CDR1 LGHNT, CDR2 FRNRAP. This CDR3 reads CASGLGTGQETQYF. As DNA, the CDR3 is TGTGCTAGTGGTTTGGGGACTGGCCAAGAGACCCAGTACTTC.

This clonotype has a count of ten or more. The chain combines TRBV10-3 with TRBJ2-1, with D maybe TRBD1 (6 bases). V shed 3 bases and J shed 1 base, with 10 bases lying between them. Germline V CDR1 and CDR2: ENHRY, SYGVKD. The CDR3 length is 15 residues. This CDR3 is CAISEQGRSYNEQFF. CDR3 nucleotides: TGTGCCATCAGTGAACAGGGTAGATCCTACAATGAGCAGTTCTTC.

This clonotype came up a few times. The chain carries TRBV7-2 and TRBJ1-5; the D is unclear. This CDR3 comprises 13 residues. Germline loops: CDR1 SGHTA, CDR2 FQGNSA. Trimming took 1 base from V and 7 from J, leaving 8 bases between them. This CDR3 reads CASSLGREQPQHF. Written as DNA, the CDR3 is TGTGCCAGCAGCTTAGGTCGGGAGCAGCCCCAGCATTTT.

Many counts were recorded for this clonotype. The chain links TRBV29-1 to TRBJ2-7; TRBD1 might be the D (5 bases). CDR1 SQVTM and CDR2 ANQGSEA come from the germline V gene. The CDR3 runs 13 residues. V was shortened by 4 bases and J by 7 bases, with 17 bases between the two germline ends. The chain's CDR3 is CSVVPDPPGEQYF. Written as DNA, the CDR3 is TGCAGCGTTGTGCCTGACCCGCCAGGGGAGCAGTACTTC.